Listed below are T cell receptor beta chains from one sample, sequenced in a study of T-cell reconstitution after alpha-beta-depleted transplantation in children. TCRdb processed the PCR reads anew with MiXCR; each CDR3 protein has one entry. The table shows 500,000 or so distinct CDR3 sequences, with around a third occurring only once. Here the sequenced sample was PBMCs from the stem cell graft donor, taken from the stem cell graft. The receptors here all came from a human donor who donated a stem cell graft to a child with aplastic anemia. Each CDR3 is given with its conserved first and last residue. The order of the fields is D gene, clone size, V gene, J gene, CDR3 protein, CDR3 DNA. A D gene is named only where the DNA matches it firmly. The size of a clone is reported for some rows only, either as once, few or many, or as a class for expanded clones.

-	-	TRBV20-1	TRBJ1-5	CSARGARQDQPQHF	TGCAGTGCTAGAGGAGCGAGACAAGATCAGCCCCAGCATTTT
-	-	TRBV5-1	TRBJ1-3	CASRMNGNTIYF	TGCGCCAGCAGAATGAATGGAAACACCATATATTTT
-	few	TRBV13	TRBJ2-1	CASSFYGGVNEQFF	TGTGCCAGCAGCTTTTACGGGGGAGTCAATGAGCAGTTCTTC
TRBD1	-	TRBV9	TRBJ1-1	CASSLEGTDNTEAFF	TGTGCCAGCAGCCTAGAGGGGACAGATAACACTGAAGCTTTCTTT
TRBD1	few	TRBV20-1	TRBJ1-5	CSGRTGGLGQPQHF	TGCAGTGGACGGACAGGGGGCCTCGGTCAGCCCCAGCATTTT
-	-	TRBV28	TRBJ2-7	CASSQLSPGYEQYF	TGTGCCAGCAGTCAACTATCCCCGGGTTACGAGCAGTACTTC
TRBD2	few	TRBV6-1	TRBJ2-1	CASSATSGYNEQFF	TGTGCCAGCAGTGCGACTAGCGGTTACAATGAGCAGTTCTTC
-	-	TRBV20-1	TRBJ1-2	CSASGLPGARDGYTF	TGCAGTGCTAGCGGACTTCCGGGGGCGCGAGATGGCTACACCTTC
TRBD1	-	TRBV15	TRBJ2-1	CATSRDSYNEQFF	TGTGCCACCAGCCGGGACAGCTACAATGAGCAGTTCTTC
-	-	TRBV20-1	TRBJ1-3	CSARVSPTAGGNTIYF	TGCAGTGCTAGAGTTAGTCCTACGGCTGGTGGAAACACCATATATTTT
-	few	TRBV25-1	TRBJ2-5	CASSEKAQTLLETQYF	TGTGCCAGCAGTGAAAAAGCGCAGACCCTCCTGGAGACCCAGTACTTC
TRBD2	few	TRBV14	TRBJ2-7	CASSHRGSAYEQYF	TGTGCCAGCAGCCACCGCGGGAGTGCCTACGAGCAGTACTTC
-	few	TRBV11-3	TRBJ2-1	CASSTSRDEQFF	TGTGCCAGCAGCACCTCTAGGGATGAGCAGTTCTTC
-	-	TRBV12-3/TRBV12-4	TRBJ2-2	CASLGRGGTNTGELFF	TGTGCCAGCTTGGGTCGAGGGGGAACGAACACCGGGGAGCTGTTTTTT
TRBD1	few	TRBV12-3/TRBV12-4	TRBJ2-7	CASSRQGANYEQYF	TGTGCCAGCAGTCGACAGGGGGCGAATTACGAGCAGTACTTC
-	few	TRBV7-2	TRBJ1-4	CASSLNIVDEKLFF	TGTGCCAGCAGTCTAAATATCGTAGATGAAAAACTGTTTTTT
TRBD1	many	TRBV29-1	TRBJ2-7	CSVELPGGGYEQYF	TGCAGCGTTGAGTTACCAGGGGGCGGTTACGAGCAGTACTTC
-	-	TRBV20-1	TRBJ1-5	CSASFYSNQPQHF	TGCAGTGCTAGCTTTTATAGCAATCAGCCCCAGCATTTT
-	-	TRBV6-6	TRBJ2-2	CASSNIGELFF	TGTGCCAGCAGCAATATCGGGGAGCTGTTTTTT
TRBD1	-	TRBV5-1	TRBJ1-2	CASSSWTGDHGYTF	TGCGCCAGCAGCTCCTGGACAGGGGACCATGGCTACACCTTC
TRBD2	few	TRBV29-1	TRBJ2-1	CSVITSGRNNEQFF	TGCAGCGTAATAACTAGCGGGAGAAACAATGAGCAGTTCTTC
TRBD2	-	TRBV28	TRBJ2-3	CAIYTSGSTDTQYF	TGTGCCATTTACACTAGCGGAAGCACAGATACGCAGTATTTT
-	-	TRBV18	TRBJ2-1	CASSPGTGSRDEQFF	TGTGCCAGCTCACCAGGAACAGGGTCACGGGATGAGCAGTTCTTC
TRBD1	few	TRBV20-1	TRBJ1-5	CSARKGAGDQPQHF	TGCAGTGCTAGGAAGGGGGCAGGGGATCAGCCCCAGCATTTT
-	many	TRBV20-1	TRBJ2-1	CSARHGAGQSSYNEQFF	TGCAGTGCCCGCCATGGGGCGGGACAGAGCTCCTACAATGAGCAGTTCTTC
-	-	TRBV15	TRBJ2-1	CATLQENEQFF	TGTGCCACCCTACAGGAGAATGAGCAGTTCTTC
TRBD1	few	TRBV20-1	TRBJ2-6	CSANQLEDRDRVFGRRSGNVLTF	TGCAGTGCTAATCAACTGGAGGACAGGGACAGGGTTTTCGGTAGAAGATCGGGCAACGTCCTGACTTTC
TRBD2	-	TRBV7-2	TRBJ2-5	CASSLNAGDPETQYF	TGTGCCAGCAGCTTAAATGCGGGAGATCCAGAGACCCAGTACTTC
TRBD1	-	TRBV27	TRBJ1-4	CASSTTGDNEKLFF	TGTGCCAGCAGTACGACAGGGGATAATGAAAAACTGTTTTTT
TRBD1	-	TRBV12-3/TRBV12-4	TRBJ1-1	CASSPVDRESEAFF	TGTGCCAGCAGTCCTGTCGACAGGGAATCTGAAGCTTTCTTT
-	-	TRBV20-1	TRBJ2-3	CSASGPTDTQYF	TGCAGTGCTAGCGGGCCCACAGATACGCAGTATTTT
-	few	TRBV12-5	TRBJ2-1	CASGLMLGSYNEQFF	TGTGCTAGTGGTTTAATGTTAGGCTCCTACAATGAGCAGTTCTTC
TRBD1	-	TRBV25-1	TRBJ2-5	CASSAWGQLETQYF	TGTGCCAGCAGTGCTTGGGGACAGCTAGAGACCCAGTACTTC
TRBD2	-	TRBV20-1	TRBJ2-1	CSAEIGTSGRHEQFF	TGCAGTGCTGAAATTGGGACTAGCGGGAGGCATGAGCAGTTCTTC
-	few	TRBV29-1	TRBJ1-3	CSVRPSGNTIYF	TGCAGCGTTCGGCCGTCTGGAAACACCATATATTTT
-	few	TRBV7-9	TRBJ2-1	CASSLALRPGEQFF	TGTGCCAGCAGCTTAGCGCTTAGACCCGGGGAGCAGTTCTTC
TRBD1	-	TRBV29-1	TRBJ1-1	CSVGTGGTEAFF	TGCAGCGTTGGGACAGGGGGAACTGAAGCTTTCTTT
-	-	TRBV12-3/TRBV12-4	TRBJ2-5	CASSLGGDQETQYF	TGTGCCAGCAGTTTAGGCGGGGACCAAGAGACCCAGTACTTC
TRBD1	-	TRBV28	TRBJ2-3	CASSPSPGTGWQYF	TGTGCCAGCAGTCCCTCGCCCGGGACAGGGTGGCAGTATTTT
TRBD2	-	TRBV20-1	TRBJ2-2	CSAKGSGSTNTGELFF	TGCAGTGCTAAAGGTAGCGGGAGCACGAACACCGGGGAGCTGTTTTTT
TRBD2	-	TRBV12-3/TRBV12-4	TRBJ2-3	CASSNRTSGSTDTQYF	TGTGCCAGCAGCAACCGGACTAGCGGGAGCACAGATACGCAGTATTTT